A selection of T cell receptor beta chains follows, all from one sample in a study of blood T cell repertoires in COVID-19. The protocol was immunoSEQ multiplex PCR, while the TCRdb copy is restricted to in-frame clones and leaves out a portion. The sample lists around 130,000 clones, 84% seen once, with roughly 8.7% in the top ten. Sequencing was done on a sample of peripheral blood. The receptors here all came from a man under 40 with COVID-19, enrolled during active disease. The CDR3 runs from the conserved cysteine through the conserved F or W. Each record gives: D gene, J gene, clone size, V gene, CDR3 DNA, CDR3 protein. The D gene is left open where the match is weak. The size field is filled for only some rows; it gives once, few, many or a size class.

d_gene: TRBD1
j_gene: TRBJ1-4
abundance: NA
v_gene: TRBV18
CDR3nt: TGTGCCAGCTCCCCGGACAGGACGACTCCAACTAATGAAAAACTGTTTTTT
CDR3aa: CASSPDRTTPTNEKLFF

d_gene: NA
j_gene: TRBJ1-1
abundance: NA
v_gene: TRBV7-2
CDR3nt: TGTGCCAGCAGCTCCTCACGGGGGATTAGTACTGAAGCTTTCTTT
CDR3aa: CASSSSRGISTEAFF

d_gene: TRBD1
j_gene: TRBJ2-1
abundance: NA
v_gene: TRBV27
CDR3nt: TGTGCCAGCAGTTTAAGGGACAGAAACAATGAGCAGTTCTTC
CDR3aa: CASSLRDRNNEQFF

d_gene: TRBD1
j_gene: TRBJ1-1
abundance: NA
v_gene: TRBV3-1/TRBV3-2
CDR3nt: TGTGCCAGCAGCCAAAAAAGATCAACAGGGGGCGGAACTGAAGCTTTCTTT
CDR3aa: CASSQKRSTGGGTEAFF

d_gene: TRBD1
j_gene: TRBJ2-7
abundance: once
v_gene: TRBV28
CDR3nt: TGTGCCAGCAGTAATCCTTCCGCAGGGGGCGCCCACGAGCAGTACTTC
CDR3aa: CASSNPSAGGAHEQYF

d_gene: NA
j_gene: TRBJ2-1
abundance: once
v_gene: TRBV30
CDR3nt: TGTGCCTGGAGTGTAGCGACTGGGACTTTTCCTCTCTACAATGAGCAGTTCTTC
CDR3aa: CAWSVATGTFPLYNEQFF

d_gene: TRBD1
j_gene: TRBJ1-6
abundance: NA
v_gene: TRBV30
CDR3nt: TGTGCCTGGGGTACCGGGACAGGAGGCTCACCCCTCCACTTT
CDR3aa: CAWGTGTGGSPLHF

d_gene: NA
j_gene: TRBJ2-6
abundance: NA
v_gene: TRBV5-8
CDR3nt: TGTGCCAGCAGCGACAGTTTTTCCTCGAGTGGGGCCAACGTCCTGACTTTC
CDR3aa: CASSDSFSSSGANVLTF

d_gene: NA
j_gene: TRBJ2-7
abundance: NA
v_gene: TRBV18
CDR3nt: TGTGCCAGCTCACCCCAGGGTGTCCACGAGCAGTACTTC
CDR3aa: CASSPQGVHEQYF

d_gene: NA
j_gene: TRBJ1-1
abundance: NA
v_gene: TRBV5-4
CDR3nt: TGTGCCAGCAGCCGGGGGGTGTACGACACTGAAGCTTTCTTT
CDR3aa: CASSRGVYDTEAFF

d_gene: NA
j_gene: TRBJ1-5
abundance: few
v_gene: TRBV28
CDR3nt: TGTGCCAGCGATCGAGAGGCCGGCTCCTATAGCAATCAGCCCCAGCATTTT
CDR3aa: CASDREAGSYSNQPQHF

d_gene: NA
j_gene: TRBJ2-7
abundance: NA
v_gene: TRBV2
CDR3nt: TGTGCCAGTTACAGGGACTACGAGCAGTACTTC
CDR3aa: CASYRDYEQYF

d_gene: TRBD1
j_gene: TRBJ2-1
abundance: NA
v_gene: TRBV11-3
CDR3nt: TGTGCCAGCAGCTCGGGGACAGGGACCTACAATGAGCAGTTCTTC
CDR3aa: CASSSGTGTYNEQFF

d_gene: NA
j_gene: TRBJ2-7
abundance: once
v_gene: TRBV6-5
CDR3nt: TGTGCCAGCAGTTCCCTCGGCGAGCAGTACTTC
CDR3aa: CASSSLGEQYF

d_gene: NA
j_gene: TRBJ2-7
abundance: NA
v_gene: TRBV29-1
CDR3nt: TGCAGCGTACGGACAGAAAACTCCTACGAGCAGTACTTC
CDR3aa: CSVRTENSYEQYF

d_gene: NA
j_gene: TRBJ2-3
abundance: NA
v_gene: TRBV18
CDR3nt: TGTGCCAGCTCACGCGCGGGCTCCACAGATACGCAGTATTTT
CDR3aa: CASSRAGSTDTQYF

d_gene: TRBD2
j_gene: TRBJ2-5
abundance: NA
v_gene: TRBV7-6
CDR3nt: TGTGCCAGCAGCTTCTTTGGCGGCGGGAGTTTCTCCCAAGAGACCCAGTACTTC
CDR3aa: CASSFFGGGSFSQETQYF

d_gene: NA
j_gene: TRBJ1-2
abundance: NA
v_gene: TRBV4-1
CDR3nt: TGCGCCAGCAGCCAACCGGGTGACTATGGCTACACCTTC
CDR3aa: CASSQPGDYGYTF

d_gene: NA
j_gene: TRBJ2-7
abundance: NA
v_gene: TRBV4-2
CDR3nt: TGTGCCAGCAGCCAAGAGGGTAGGGCCGAAGGGGGTATGCACGAGCAGTACTTC
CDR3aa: CASSQEGRAEGGMHEQYF

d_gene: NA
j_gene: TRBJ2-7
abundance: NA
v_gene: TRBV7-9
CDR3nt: TGTGCCAGCAGCCGACAGTATCCTCCCGAGCAGTACTTC
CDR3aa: CASSRQYPPEQYF

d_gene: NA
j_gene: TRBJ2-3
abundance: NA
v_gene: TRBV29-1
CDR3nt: TGCAGCGTTGATTGGGCAGGGGGGAAGGAAGATACGCAGTATTTT
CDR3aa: CSVDWAGGKEDTQYF

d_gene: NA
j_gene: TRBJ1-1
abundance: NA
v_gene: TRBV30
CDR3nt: TGTGCCTGGAGTGGGACAAGCAATGAAGCTTTCTTT
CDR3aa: CAWSGTSNEAFF

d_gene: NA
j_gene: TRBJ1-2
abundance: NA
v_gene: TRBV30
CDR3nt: TGTGCCTGGAAGAACAGTTACTATGGCTACACCTTC
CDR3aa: CAWKNSYYGYTF

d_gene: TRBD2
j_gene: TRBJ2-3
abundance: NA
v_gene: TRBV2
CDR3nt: TGTGCCAGCAGTGATACTAGCGGGACGCTAGATACGCAGTATTTT
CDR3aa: CASSDTSGTLDTQYF

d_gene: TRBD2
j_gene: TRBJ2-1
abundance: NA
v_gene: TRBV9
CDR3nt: TGTGCCAGCAGCGCGTCCGGGGGAGGGGTTGATGAGCAGTTCTTC
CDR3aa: CASSASGGGVDEQFF

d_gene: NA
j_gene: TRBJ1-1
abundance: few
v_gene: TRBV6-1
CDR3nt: TGTGCCAGCAGTGATAGCCTCCCGAGCGCTGAAGCTTTCTTT
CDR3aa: CASSDSLPSAEAFF

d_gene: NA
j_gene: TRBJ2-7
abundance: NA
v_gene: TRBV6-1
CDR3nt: TGTGCCAGCAGTGAGACACCATACGAGCAGTACTTC
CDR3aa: CASSETPYEQYF

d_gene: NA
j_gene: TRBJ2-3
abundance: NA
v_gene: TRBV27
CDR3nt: TGTGCCAGCAGTTATCGGGGTAGCACAGATACGCAGTATTTT
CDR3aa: CASSYRGSTDTQYF

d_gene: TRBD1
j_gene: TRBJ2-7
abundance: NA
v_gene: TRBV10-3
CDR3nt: TGTGCCGCTAGACAGGGGAGCTCCTACGAGCAGTACTTC
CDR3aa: CAARQGSSYEQYF

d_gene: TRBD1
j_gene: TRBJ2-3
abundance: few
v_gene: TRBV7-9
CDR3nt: TGTGCCAGCAGCCCCGTGCAGGGGGGCACAGATACGCAGTATTTT
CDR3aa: CASSPVQGGTDTQYF

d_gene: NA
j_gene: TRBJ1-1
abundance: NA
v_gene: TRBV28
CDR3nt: TGTGCCAGCAGCCCCGGCGGGAACACTGAAGCTTTCTTT
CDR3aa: CASSPGGNTEAFF

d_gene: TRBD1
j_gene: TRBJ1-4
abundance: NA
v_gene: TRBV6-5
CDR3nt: TGTGCCAGTATCTTCGGGACAGGGGTGAAAAAACTGTTTTTT
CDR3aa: CASIFGTGVKKLFF

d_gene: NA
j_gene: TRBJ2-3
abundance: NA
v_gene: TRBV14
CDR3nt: TGTGCCAGCAGCCAGGGCAGGGGTGGAGCGGGCACAGATACGCAGTATTTT
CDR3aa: CASSQGRGGAGTDTQYF

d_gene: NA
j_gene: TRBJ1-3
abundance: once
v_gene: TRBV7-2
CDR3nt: TGTGCCAGCAGCCGTAGTGGAAACACCATATATTTT
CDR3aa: CASSRSGNTIYF

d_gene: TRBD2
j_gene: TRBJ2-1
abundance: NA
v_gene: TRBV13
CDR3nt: TGTGCCAGCAGCTTAGGCCCGGAGGGACTAGCGGGAGGGCCTTCCTACAATGAGCAGTTCTTC
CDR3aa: CASSLGPEGLAGGPSYNEQFF

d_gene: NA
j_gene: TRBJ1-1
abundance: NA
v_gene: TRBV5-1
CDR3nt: TGCGCCAGCAGCTTGCTGGACAGAAATGAAGCTTTCTTT
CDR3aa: CASSLLDRNEAFF

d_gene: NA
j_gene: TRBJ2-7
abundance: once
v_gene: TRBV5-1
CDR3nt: TGCGCCAGCAGCTTGGAAGAGACAGCCTCCTACGAGCAGTACTTC
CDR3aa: CASSLEETASYEQYF

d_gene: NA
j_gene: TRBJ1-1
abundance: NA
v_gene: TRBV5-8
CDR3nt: TGTGCCAGCAGCCTCCTGACGGGAATGAACACTGAAGCTTTCTTT
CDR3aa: CASSLLTGMNTEAFF

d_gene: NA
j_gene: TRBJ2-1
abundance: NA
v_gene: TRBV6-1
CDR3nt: TGTGCCAGCAGTGAATTGACCCCAGGGGATGAGCAGTTCTTC
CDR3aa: CASSELTPGDEQFF

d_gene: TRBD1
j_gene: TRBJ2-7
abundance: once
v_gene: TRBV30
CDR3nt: TGTGCCTGGAGTGTTGGACAGGGGGCAGGGGAGCAGTACTTC
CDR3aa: CAWSVGQGAGEQYF

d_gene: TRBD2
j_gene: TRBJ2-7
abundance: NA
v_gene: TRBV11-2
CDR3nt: TGTGCCAGCAGCTATAGCGGGCCGAAGGACGAGCAGTACTTC
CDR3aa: CASSYSGPKDEQYF

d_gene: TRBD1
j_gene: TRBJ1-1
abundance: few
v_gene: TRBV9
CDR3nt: TGTGCCAGCAGCCCGCGACAGGGTGGCACTGAAGCTTTCTTT
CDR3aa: CASSPRQGGTEAFF

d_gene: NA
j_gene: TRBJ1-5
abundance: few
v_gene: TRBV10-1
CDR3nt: TGCGCCAGCACCCAAGGAGGGGCGCCTCAGCCCCAGCATTTT
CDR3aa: CASTQGGAPQPQHF

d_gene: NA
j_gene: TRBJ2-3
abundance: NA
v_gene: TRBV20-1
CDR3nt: TGCAGTGCTCCTAGCACAGATACGCAGTATTTT
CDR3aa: CSAPSTDTQYF

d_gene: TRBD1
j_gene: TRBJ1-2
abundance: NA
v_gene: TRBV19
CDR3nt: TGTGCCAGCCGACAGGGTGATGGCTACACCTTC
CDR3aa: CASRQGDGYTF

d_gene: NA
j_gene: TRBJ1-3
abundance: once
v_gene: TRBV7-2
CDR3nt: TGTGCCAGCAGCCCGGACAGCCACACCATATATTTT
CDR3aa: CASSPDSHTIYF

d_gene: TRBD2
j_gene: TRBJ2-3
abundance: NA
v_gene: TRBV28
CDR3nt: TGTGCCAGCAGTTTCAAACTTCCTCATTCTAGCGGGCTTAGCACAGATACGCAGTATTTT
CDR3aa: CASSFKLPHSSGLSTDTQYF

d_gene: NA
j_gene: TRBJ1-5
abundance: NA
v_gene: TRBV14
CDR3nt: TGTGCCAGCAGCCCCGGGTCACATGGCAATCAGCCCCAGCATTTT
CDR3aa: CASSPGSHGNQPQHF

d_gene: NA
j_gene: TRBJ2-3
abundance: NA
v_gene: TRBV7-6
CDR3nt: TGTGCCAGCAGCTTAGCGCGTCATACAGATACGCAGTATTTT
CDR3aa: CASSLARHTDTQYF